This record covers a single T cell receptor beta chain. Its antigen is as yet unknown. Germline is not matched at one junction end, which may reflect a read error. The entry originates in a study of T cell responses to AZD1222 COVID-19 vaccine. Germline CDR1 and CDR2: SGHRS and YFSETQ. This CDR3 region has 9 residues. Study-wide points: Among spike-specific TCRs, nearly half reportedly target unmutated variant regions. Only six AZD1222 recipients tested seropositive at baseline. Repertoires were obtained only post-peak T cell response. Females outnumbered males among donors, who were mostly white British; clonal diversity was possibly underestimated.

Clones were read by immunoSEQ multiplex PCR, and TCRdb kept only the in-frame ones, dropping some. This sample carries 150,000 to 160,000 clones, more than 75% of them seen once, and the ten largest clones take roughly 9.7%. The chain has TRBV5-1 and TRBJ1-2; D unclear. This TCR was sampled from an adult who received the AZD1222 COVID-19 vaccine. Specimen: peripheral blood, collected 28 days after the second AZD1222 dose. The CDR3 DNA follows: TGCGCCGGCAGGAAAGGCTACACCTTC. This sequence encodes CAGRKGYTF.